The 17 T cell receptor beta chains below were found in one sample sequenced in a study of blood T cell repertoires in COVID-19. Only in-frame clones appear in the TCRdb table, and some are missing; sequencing was by immunoSEQ multiplex PCR. The sample includes 150,000 to 200,000 clones, about 86% of them seen just once. Source material: peripheral blood. The receptors derive from a man between 70 and 80 years old with active or convalescent COVID-19.

The J gene is TRBJ2-3, the V gene TRBV29-1; 10 nucleotides line up with TRBD2. This CDR3 spans 14 amino acids. Germline V CDR1 and CDR2: SQVTM, ANQGSEA. V trimming: 5 bases; J trimming: 5 bases; junction bases outside the gene matches: 7. CDR3: CSVLLAGKRDTQYF. The CDR3 nucleotides read TGCAGCGTTCTACTAGCGGGAAAGAGAGATACGCAGTATTTT.

The V call is TRBV19, the J call TRBJ2-7; the D is unclear. Germline values: CDR1 LNHDA, CDR2 SQIVND (reference sequence). Trimming cost V 9 bases and J 2 bases, with 17 bases left between them. The CDR3 extends over 14 amino acids. This CDR3 reads CASQYMAGPYEQYF. The CDR3 DNA reads as TGTGCCAGCCAGTACATGGCAGGCCCCTACGAGCAGTACTTC.

This chain links TRBV6-5 with TRBJ1-5, with D unclear. V was pared by 7 bases and J by 3 bases, with 10 bases between. Germline CDR1 and CDR2: MNHEY and SVGAGI. The CDR3 extends over 13 amino acids. The chain's CDR3 is CASTNGFNQPQHF. The CDR3 region has the DNA TGTGCCAGCACCAACGGGTTCAATCAGCCCCAGCATTTT.

The chain combines TRBV5-5 with TRBJ1-6, with 10 bases identical to TRBD1. V shed 3 bases, J shed 6 bases, and the junction held 6 bases outside the gene matches. Germline CDR1 SGHKS, CDR2 YYEKEE (reference sequence). CDR3 length equals 16 residues. The DNA of the CDR3 is TGTGCCAGCAGCTCCGGGACAGGGGCCTCTAATTCACCCCTCCACTTT. This gives the protein CASSSGTGASNSPLHF.

V is TRBV7-9 and J is TRBJ2-1; D perhaps matches TRBD2 (5 bases). The CDR3 length is 14 residues. The germline CDR1 and CDR2 sequences are SEHNR and FQNEAQ (reference sequence). V was shortened by 0 bases and J by 7 bases, with 10 bases between the two germline ends. The CDR3 DNA reads as TGTGCCAGCAGCTTAGCAAGGGCGGGTAATGAGCAGTTCTTC. Translated, it gives CASSLARAGNEQFF.

The J gene is TRBJ2-7, the V gene TRBV28, with 8 bases aligning to TRBD1. Germline V lookup: CDR1 MDHEN, CDR2 SYDVKM. V was pared by 2 bases and J by 0 bases, with 6 bases of the junction left unmatched. The length of the CDR3 is 16 residues. The CDR3 spells CASSLPGQGHSYEQYF. CDR3 sequence (DNA): TGTGCCAGCAGTTTACCCGGACAGGGCCACTCCTACGAGCAGTACTTC.

The rearrangement joins TRBV18 to TRBJ2-3; D is undetermined. Trimming left V 0 bases short and J 2 bases short, with 9 bases between. CDR3 size: 15 residues. The germline CDR1 and CDR2 sequences are KGHSH and LQKENI. CDR3 coding DNA: TGTGCCAGCTCACCACCGCAGTCCGCCACAGATACGCAGTATTTT. The encoded protein is CASSPPQSATDTQYF.

The chain has TRBV3-1 (or the pseudogene TRBV3-2) and TRBJ2-7, with D tentatively TRBD1 (5 bases). V lost 1 base and J lost 3, with 19 bases in between. CDR1 and CDR2 from the germline V gene are LGHDT and YNNKEL (reference sequence). The CDR3 extends over 17 amino acids. For the CDR3, the DNA is TGTGCCAGCAGCCAAGGACAGTTTAGTTGGGCTAGCTACGAGCAGTACTTC. Its translation is CASSQGQFSWASYEQYF.

The V call is TRBV19, the J call TRBJ1-1, with D possibly being TRBD1 (6 bases). CDR3 length equals 14 residues. The germline gives CDR1 LNHDA, CDR2 SQIVND (reference sequence). V was clipped by 5 bases and J by 2 bases, with 12 bases between them. The CDR3 protein is CASSHRALNTEAFF. The CDR3 DNA sequence: TGTGCCAGTAGTCACAGGGCTCTAAACACTGAAGCTTTCTTT.

The V call is TRBV5-6, the J call TRBJ2-3; 8 bases are a match to TRBD1. Germline CDR1 and CDR2: SGHDT and YYEEEE. CDR3 size: 18 residues. V trimming: 0 bases; J trimming: 6 bases; junction bases outside the gene matches: 15. The CDR3 here is CASSLETSGTGALDTQYF. CDR3 nucleotide sequence: TGTGCCAGCAGCTTGGAGACCTCCGGGACAGGAGCTTTGGATACGCAGTATTTT.

The rearrangement uses TRBV6-2 or TRBV6-3 and TRBJ2-6; D possibly corresponds to TRBD1 (6 bases). Trimming took off 5 bases at V and 5 bases at J, with 16 bases between the two ends. The CDR3 runs 16 residues. The V gene's germline CDR1 is MNHEY and CDR2 SVGEGT. The CDR3 here is CASSRLRGTWANVLTF. The CDR3 nucleotides read TGTGCCAGCAGTCGCCTCAGGGGAACGTGGGCCAACGTCCTGACTTTC.

The chain couples TRBV20-1 to TRBJ1-6; D gene unclear. The V and J ends lost 3 bases and 8 bases respectively, with 11 bases between them. This CDR3 region has 13 residues. From germline, CDR1 is DFQATT and CDR2 SNEGSKA (reference sequence). CDR3 amino acids: CSASLQADSPLHF. The CDR3 coding sequence is TGCAGTGCTAGTTTGCAAGCCGATTCACCCCTCCACTTT.

The chain combines TRBV10-3 with TRBJ1-2, with no clear D. Germline CDR1 reads ENHRY; CDR2 reads SYGVKD. Trimming left V 0 bases short and J 4 bases short, with 9 bases between. CDR3 length: 14 amino acids. The CDR3, as DNA: TGTGCCATCAGTGAGTCGGCAGAAAGCTATGGCTACACCTTC. Protein sequence: CAISESAESYGYTF.

The chain has TRBV6-5 and TRBJ1-2; D ambiguous. Germline V lookup: CDR1 MNHEY, CDR2 SVGAGI. V lost 2 bases and J 7 bases, leaving 14 bases between the germline ends. This CDR3 comprises 14 residues. The chain's CDR3 is CASSYGGDRRGYTF. The CDR3 DNA sequence: TGTGCCAGCAGTTACGGTGGAGACCGCCGTGGCTACACCTTC.

J is TRBJ2-7 and V is TRBV6-2 or TRBV6-3; 9 nucleotides match TRBD1. CDR3 length equals 14 residues. The germline V gene has CDR1 MNHEY and CDR2 SVGEGT. V trimming: 5 bases; J trimming: 2 bases; junction bases outside the gene matches: 4. For the CDR3, the DNA is TGTGCCAGCAGTAGGGACAGGGTCACCTACGAGCAGTACTTC. It yields the protein CASSRDRVTYEQYF.

This chain connects TRBV6-6 to TRBJ1-1; 7 bases agree with TRBD1. CDR1 is MNHNY, CDR2 SVGAGI, per germline (reference sequence). J was trimmed by 11 bases and V by 4 bases; bases with no gene match: 13. The CDR3 has 14 residues. DNA of the CDR3: TGTGCCAGCAGTTCTGGACAGGTGGGATTGCTCGCTTTCTTT. Protein product: CASSSGQVGLLAFF.

The rearrangement links TRBV5-1 to TRBJ1-3; no firm D call. Per germline, CDR1 SGHRS and CDR2 YFSETQ. The CDR3 totals 15 residues. Trimming stripped 7 bases from V and 1 base from J, with 15 bases between. CDR3 sequence: CASSSPGKSGNTIYF. Written as DNA, the CDR3 is TGCGCCAGCTCGTCCCCGGGAAAATCTGGAAACACCATATATTTT.